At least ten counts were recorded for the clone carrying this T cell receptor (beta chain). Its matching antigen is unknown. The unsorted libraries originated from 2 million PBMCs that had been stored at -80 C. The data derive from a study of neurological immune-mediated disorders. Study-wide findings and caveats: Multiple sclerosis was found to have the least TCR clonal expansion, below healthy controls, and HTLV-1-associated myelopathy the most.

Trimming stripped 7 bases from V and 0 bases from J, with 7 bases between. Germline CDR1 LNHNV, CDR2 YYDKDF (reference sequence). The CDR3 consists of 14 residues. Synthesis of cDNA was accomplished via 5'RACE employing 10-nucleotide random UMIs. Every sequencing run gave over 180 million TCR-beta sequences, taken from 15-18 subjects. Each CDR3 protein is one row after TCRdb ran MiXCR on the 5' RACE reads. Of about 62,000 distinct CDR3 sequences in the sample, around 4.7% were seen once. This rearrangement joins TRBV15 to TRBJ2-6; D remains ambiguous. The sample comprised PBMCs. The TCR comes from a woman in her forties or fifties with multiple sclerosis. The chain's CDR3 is CATIPISGANVLTF. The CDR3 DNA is TGTGCCACCATTCCCATCTCTGGGGCCAACGTCCTGACTTTC.